In its sample, the clone carrying this T cell receptor (beta chain) was seen a few times. Its antigen is as yet unknown. TCRdb reprocessed the 5' RACE reads with MiXCR, giving one entry per CDR3 protein. The sample carries a few hundred thousand distinct CDR3 sequences, roughly 15% recorded once. Germline V CDR1 and CDR2: MGHRA, YSYEKL. The V and J ends lost 2 bases and 4 bases respectively, with 14 bases between them. This CDR3 is built from 15 residues. This record belongs to a study of T-cell memory formation after mild COVID-19. Whole-study context: Most TCR clusters belonged to a single donor.

Whole-study results and caveats: Researchers found some responding clones in pre-infection memory, a sign that cross-reactive memory joined. SARS-CoV-2 specificity was not confirmed for second-wave clones peaking on day 37. Clones which contracted sat mainly in CM and EM if CD4+, and in EMRA if CD8+.

The sequenced sample consisted of PBMCs or a T cell subset sorted from them (not recorded which). This chain connects TRBV4-1 to TRBJ1-2; TRBD1 might be the D (6 bases). The TCR comes from a man between 18 and 29 years old who had mild COVID-19 (a few samples of this study predate the infection). Cell type and time point are not known. DNA for the CDR3: TGCGCCAGCAGCCAAATTTACAGGGTTTCCTATGGCTACACCTTC. It specifies CASSQIYRVSYGYTF.